This is a list of T cell receptor beta chains from one sample in a study of T cells in tumors and immune-related adverse events. Libraries were prepared by immunoSEQ multiplex PCR; TCRdb keeps only in-frame clonotypes and omits some of them. The sample lists approximately 4,600 clones; 65% were seen once. Source: gut tissue, taken from a patient treated with anti-PD-1 therapy. These receptors were obtained from a female donor with metastatic renal cell carcinoma. The CDR3 runs from the conserved cysteine through the conserved F or W. A D gene is named only where the DNA matches it firmly. Not all rows give a size; the values are once, few, many and, for expanded clones, a class.

D gene | clone size | J gene | V gene | CDR3 protein | CDR3 DNA
. | . | TRBJ2-7 | TRBV14 | CASSQVWYEQYF | TGTGCCAGCAGCCAAGTTTGGTACGAGCAGTACTTC
. | . | TRBJ2-7 | TRBV4-1 | CASSRGLGGDTLREQYF | TGCGCCAGCAGCCGAGGACTAGGGGGAGACACCCTAAGAGAGCAGTACTTC
. | . | TRBJ2-5 | TRBV5-6 | CASSLTGAKETQYF | TGTGCCAGCAGTCTGACCGGGGCTAAAGAGACCCAGTACTTC
TRBD2 | . | TRBJ2-7 | TRBV7-9 | CASSLAPASGIYEQYF | TGTGCCAGCAGCTTAGCGCCGGCTAGCGGTATCTACGAGCAGTACTTC
. | once | TRBJ1-1 | TRBV5-5 | CASSLNTGANTEAFF | TGTGCCAGCAGCTTAAACACGGGGGCGAACACTGAAGCTTTCTTT
. | . | TRBJ1-2 | TRBV11-3 | CASSLANYPGPYGYTF | TGTGCCAGCAGCTTAGCTAACTACCCGGGGCCCTATGGCTACACCTTC
. | . | TRBJ2-1 | TRBV27 | CASSPPQGRQFF | TGTGCCAGCAGTCCGCCCCAGGGAAGGCAGTTCTTC
. | . | TRBJ2-1 | TRBV30 | CAWSELTYNEQFF | TGTGCCTGGAGTGAACTTACCTACAATGAGCAGTTCTTC
. | . | TRBJ2-3 | TRBV5-4 | CASSSEGRKADTQYF | TGTGCCAGCAGCTCGGAGGGGAGGAAGGCAGATACGCAGTATTTT
. | few | TRBJ1-2 | TRBV15 | CATSREEGEGYTF | TGTGCCACCAGCAGAGAGGAGGGAGAAGGCTACACCTTC
TRBD1 | few | TRBJ2-3 | TRBV29-1 | CSVERGRRDTQYF | TGCAGCGTTGAGAGGGGGCGGAGAGATACGCAGTATTTT
. | . | TRBJ1-5 | TRBV21-1 | CATSTQGRGQPQHF | TGTGCCACCTCCACCCAGGGAAGAGGTCAGCCCCAGCATTTT
TRBD1 | . | TRBJ2-7 | TRBV10-2 | CASSDSGTGSYEQYF | TGCGCCAGCAGTGACTCCGGGACAGGATCCTACGAGCAGTACTTC
. | . | TRBJ1-4 | TRBV4-2 | CASSQDRGNYEKLFF | TGTGCCAGCAGCCAAGATCGCGGGAACTATGAAAAACTGTTTTTT
. | . | TRBJ2-3 | TRBV7-6 | CASSLAGNTDTQYF | TGTGCCAGCAGTTTGGCGGGGAACACAGATACGCAGTATTTT
TRBD2 | . | TRBJ2-5 | TRBV19 | CASSKLAGVETQYF | TGTGCCAGTAGTAAGCTAGCGGGGGTGGAGACCCAGTACTTC
. | few | TRBJ1-3 | TRBV19 | CASSIAAGGGNTIYF | TGTGCCAGTAGTATAGCAGCCGGTGGTGGAAACACCATATATTTT
. | . | TRBJ1-5 | TRBV12-5 | CASGLESNQPQHF | TGTGCTAGTGGTTTGGAAAGCAATCAGCCCCAGCATTTT
. | few | TRBJ2-1 | TRBV19 | CASSISFEQFF | TGTGCCAGTAGTATTAGCTTCGAGCAGTTCTTC
TRBD2 | once | TRBJ2-1 | TRBV12-5 | CASGSPRPTGGRYNEQFF | TGTGCTAGTGGTTCCCCCCGCCCAACGGGAGGGCGGTACAATGAGCAGTTCTTC
TRBD1 | . | TRBJ1-1 | TRBV5-1 | CASSMTGGDTEAFF | TGCGCCAGCTCTATGACAGGGGGGGACACTGAAGCTTTCTTT
. | . | TRBJ2-1 | TRBV18 | CASSFSGDSYNEQFF | TGTGCCAGCTCATTTTCGGGGGACTCCTACAATGAGCAGTTCTTC
TRBD1 | few | TRBJ1-4 | TRBV27 | CASSSQGATNEKLFF | TGTGCCAGCAGTTCACAGGGGGCGACTAATGAAAAACTGTTTTTT
TRBD1 | . | TRBJ2-3 | TRBV7-9 | CASSLLTGTGGTDTQYF | TGTGCCAGCAGCTTATTGACCGGGACAGGGGGCACAGATACGCAGTATTTT
TRBD2 | . | TRBJ2-3 | TRBV6-1 | CASSERGAVTDTQYF | TGTGCCAGCAGTGAGCGGGGGGCTGTCACAGATACGCAGTATTTT
TRBD1 | . | TRBJ2-7 | TRBV7-9 | CASSFTTGAYEQYF | TGTGCCAGCAGCTTCACGACAGGGGCCTACGAGCAGTACTTC
TRBD1 | . | TRBJ2-7 | TRBV18 | CASSPQGAGYEQYF | TGTGCCAGCTCACCACAGGGGGCCGGCTACGAGCAGTACTTC
. | . | TRBJ2-7 | TRBV15 | CATSTGDSGIEQYF | TGTGCCACCAGCACGGGGGACAGCGGCATCGAGCAGTACTTC
TRBD1 | . | TRBJ2-7 | TRBV25-1 | CASSRGQGAVGPPYEQYF | TGTGCCAGCAGTCGAGGACAGGGGGCTGTGGGGCCTCCCTACGAGCAGTACTTC
TRBD1 | once | TRBJ1-2 | TRBV7-2 | CASSLATGQANYGYTF | TGTGCCAGCAGCTTAGCGACGGGACAGGCTAACTATGGCTACACCTTC
. | . | TRBJ2-5 | TRBV7-7 | CASSQTTEPKETQYF | TGTGCTAGCAGCCAAACGACAGAGCCAAAAGAGACCCAGTACTTC
. | . | TRBJ2-5 | TRBV7-9 | CASSRGETQYF | TGTGCCAGCAGCAGAGGGGAGACCCAGTACTTC
. | . | TRBJ2-5 | TRBV21-1 | CASSQATATQETQYF | TGTGCCAGCAGTCAGGCGACAGCAACCCAAGAGACCCAGTACTTC
TRBD1 | . | TRBJ2-7 | TRBV5-1 | CASSPTGTGGREGAYEQYF | TGCGCCAGCAGCCCTACCGGGACAGGGGGGCGGGAGGGAGCCTACGAGCAGTACTTC
TRBD1 | . | TRBJ2-2 | TRBV27 | CASSRRVGTGQSNTGELFF | TGTGCCAGCAGTCGACGTGTGGGGACAGGACAATCGAACACCGGGGAGCTGTTTTTT
. | once | TRBJ2-6 | TRBV27 | CASSPDPGANVLTF | TGTGCCAGCAGCCCCGACCCTGGGGCCAACGTCCTGACTTTC
TRBD1 | . | TRBJ2-7 | TRBV23-1 | CASSPDRGRSHEQYF | TGCGCCAGCAGTCCGGACAGGGGGCGCAGCCACGAGCAGTACTTC
. | . | TRBJ2-3 | TRBV11-3 | CASSLAATTDTQYF | TGTGCCAGCAGCTTAGCGGCTACCACAGATACGCAGTATTTT
TRBD2 | . | TRBJ2-3 | TRBV19 | CATRGGLAGPSTDTQYF | TGTGCCACCCGGGGGGGACTAGCGGGGCCGAGCACAGATACGCAGTATTTT
TRBD1 | . | TRBJ1-5 | TRBV6-1 | CASSGSGTGLNQPQHF | TGTGCCAGCAGTGGATCCGGGACAGGTCTTAATCAGCCCCAGCATTTT
TRBD1 | . | TRBJ1-5 | TRBV2 | CASSQRQGEHQPQHF | TGTGCCAGCAGCCAGCGACAGGGTGAGCATCAGCCCCAGCATTTT
. | . | TRBJ2-3 | TRBV7-2 | CASSSFSTDTQYF | TGTGCCAGCAGCTCCTTTAGCACAGATACGCAGTATTTT
TRBD2 | . | TRBJ2-5 | TRBV7-2 | CASSSGGAGETQYF | TGTGCCAGCAGTTCCGGGGGGGCCGGGGAGACCCAGTACTTC
TRBD2 | . | TRBJ2-3 | TRBV5-1 | CASSLPSGDTQYF | TGCGCCAGCAGCTTGCCTAGCGGAGATACGCAGTATTTT
. | . | TRBJ2-7 | TRBV28 | CASSPLEVSYEQYF | TGTGCCAGCAGTCCCCTAGAGGTCTCCTACGAGCAGTACTTC
TRBD1 | . | TRBJ2-3 | TRBV27 | CASSSYRGSTDTQYF | TGTGCCAGCAGTTCCTACAGGGGTTCCACAGATACGCAGTATTTT
TRBD1 | . | TRBJ2-1 | TRBV7-6 | CASSLAPGTDYNEQFF | TGTGCCAGCAGCTTAGCCCCCGGGACAGACTACAATGAGCAGTTCTTC
TRBD1 | . | TRBJ2-7 | TRBV6-5 | CASSYGQGAYEQYF | TGTGCCAGCAGTTATGGACAGGGGGCGTACGAGCAGTACTTC
TRBD1 | . | TRBJ2-5 | TRBV6-1 | CASSRDRGETQYF | TGTGCCAGCAGTCGGGACAGGGGGGAGACCCAGTACTTC
TRBD2 | . | TRBJ2-3 | TRBV7-2 | CASSFSGGAGADTQYF | TGTGCCAGCAGCTTTAGCGGGGGGGCAGGTGCAGATACGCAGTATTTT
. | once | TRBJ2-5 | TRBV7-2 | CASSSGGAGETQYF | TGTGCCAGCAGCTCCGGCGGGGCTGGAGAGACCCAGTACTTC
TRBD2 | . | TRBJ2-1 | TRBV6-6 | CASSYPSGVGYNEQFF | TGTGCCAGCAGTTACCCTAGCGGGGTGGGCTACAATGAGCAGTTCTTC
. | . | TRBJ2-3 | TRBV5-1 | CASSLVASGTDTQYF | TGCGCCAGCAGCTTGGTAGCTAGCGGCACAGATACGCAGTATTTT